This T cell receptor (beta chain) was found in a study of cytomegalovirus exposure and HLA in healthy donors. Findings and caveats of the study: The classifier, whose performance was assessed in both the original and validation cohorts, reportedly diagnosed cytomegalovirus status with high specificity and sensitivity.

The PCR had 60 Vbeta and 13 Jbeta primers. Libraries were prepared by immunoSEQ multiplex PCR; TCRdb keeps only in-frame clonotypes and omits some of them. The sample lists 95,000 to 100,000 clones, less than 80% occurring once. The CDR3 spans 17 residues. The germline CDR1 and CDR2 sequences are LNHDA and SQIVND (reference sequence). V was pared by 5 bases and J by 0 bases, with 16 bases between. This clone appeared a few times. Its specificity is not known. The chain is built from TRBV19 and TRBJ1-4; D is uncertain. The sample consisted of PBMCs. The sequence was collected from a man between 35 and 55 years old in good health and CMV-seronegative. In DNA form, the CDR3 reads TGTGCCAGTAGTCCCGGAGTGCGGCTTGCAACTAATGAAAAACTGTTTTTT. This sequence encodes CASSPGVRLATNEKLFF. The variable domain in full, with the rest retrieved from reference TRBV19 and TRBJ1-4, is DGGITQSPKYLFRKEGQNVTLSCEQNLNHDAMYWYRQDPGQGLRLIYYSQIVNDFQKGDIAEGYSVSREKKESFPLTVTSAQKNPTAFYLCASSPGVRLATNEKLFFGSGTQLSVL.